Below are 10 T cell receptor beta chains sequenced from a single sample in a study of cytomegalovirus exposure and HLA in healthy donors. Some clones are missing from TCRdb's copy, which holds only in-frame ones; the method was immunoSEQ multiplex PCR. This sample has under 350,000 clones; 80% to 90% occur once, and the top ten carry roughly 0.99%. Sequenced: PBMCs. The receptor set was obtained from a woman younger than 30 in good health and CMV-seronegative.

In nucleotides, the CDR3 is TGTGCCAGCAGCTTAAGGCCAGACACCAAGAACTATGGCTACACCTTC. It codes for CASSLRPDTKNYGYTF. This chain connects TRBV7-3 to TRBJ1-2; D is unclear. Trimming removed 1 base at V and 2 bases at J, with 14 bases between. CDR1 is SGHTA, CDR2 FQGTGA, per germline. The CDR3 consists of 16 residues.

The CDR3 nucleotides are TGTGCCAGCAGTTTCTCACCAGGGAATGGCTACACCTTC. Protein product: CASSFSPGNGYTF. J is TRBJ1-2 and V is TRBV6-5; a weak D match, TRBD1 (5 bases). CDR3 size: 13 residues. The germline V gene encodes CDR1 MNHEY and CDR2 SVGAGI. V was cut by 4 bases and J by 6 bases, with 12 bases left in between.

The rearrangement joins TRBV7-7 to TRBJ2-6; perhaps TRBD2 as D (7 bases). Germline-derived CDR1 and CDR2 are SSHAT and FNYEAQ (reference sequence). This CDR3 has 14 residues. Trimming shortened V by 6 bases and J by 13 bases, and 19 bases separated the two germline ends. The CDR3 region is CASSLSEQGGVLTF. The CDR3 region has the DNA TGTGCCAGCAGTCTATCGGAACAGGGAGGGGTCCTGACTTTC.

The J gene is TRBJ2-2, the V gene TRBV9; 11 bases align to TRBD2. The length of the CDR3 is 16 residues. CDR1 is SGDLS and CDR2 is YYNGEE in the germline V gene. J gave up 1 base and V 2 bases, and 1 base lay outside the gene matches. The CDR3 reads CASSVTSGGNTGELFF. In DNA, the CDR3 is TGTGCCAGCAGCGTCACTAGCGGGGGGAACACCGGGGAGCTGTTTTTT.

This clone was detected once. The chain has TRBV5-6 and TRBJ2-7; 7 bases map to TRBD1. V lost 1 base to trimming and J lost 0 bases; unmatched junction nucleotides: 4. Germline V CDR1 and CDR2: SGHDT, YYEEEE. This CDR3 spans 15 amino acids. Here the CDR3 DNA reads TGTGCCAGCAGCTTGAGGGGGACAGCCTCCTACGAGCAGTACTTC. Residues: CASSLRGTASYEQYF.

J is TRBJ2-7 and V is TRBV9; TRBD2 aligns across 8 bases. The germline V gene encodes CDR1 SGDLS and CDR2 YYNGEE. The CDR3 has 14 amino acids. J was trimmed by 3 bases and V by 3 bases; bases with no gene match: 5. CDR3 nucleotides: TGTGCCAGCAGCGCAACTAGCGGAGACTACGAGCAGTACTTC. Translation gives CASSATSGDYEQYF.

This rearrangement joins TRBV25-1 to TRBJ2-3; D might be TRBD1 (5 bases). The CDR3 sequence is 16 residues long. V was cut by 6 bases and J by 3 bases, with 19 bases left in between. CDR1 MGHDK and CDR2 SYGVNS come from the germline V gene. The CDR3 reads CASSEEVGAGTDTQYF. The CDR3 DNA reads TGTGCCAGCAGCGAAGAGGTAGGGGCCGGAACAGATACGCAGTATTTT.

V and J are TRBV7-9 and TRBJ2-5; tentative D call: TRBD2 (5 bases). V lost 7 bases and J 0 bases, leaving 12 bases between the germline ends. CDR3 length: 14 amino acids. Germline assignment: CDR1 SEHNR and CDR2 FQNEAQ (reference sequence). In DNA form, the CDR3 reads TGTGCCAGCATCCAAGGGAGCAACCAAGAGACCCAGTACTTC. It codes for CASIQGSNQETQYF. The full variable domain, rest sourced from reference TRBV7-9 and TRBJ2-5, is DTGVSQNPRHKITKRGQNVTFRCDPISEHNRLYWYRQTLGQGPEFLTYFQNEAQLEKSRLLSDRFSAERPKGSFSTLEIQRTEQGDSAMYLCASIQGSNQETQYFGPGTRLLVL.

V and J are TRBV6-5 and TRBJ2-2; D is perhaps TRBD2 (6 bases). V shed 2 bases and J shed 4 bases, with 11 bases lying between them. CDR3 size: 15 residues. CDR1 and CDR2 from the germline V gene are MNHEY and SVGAGI. This CDR3 is CASSYRQGLTGELFF. DNA of the CDR3: TGTGCCAGCAGTTACAGGCAGGGACTCACCGGGGAGCTGTTTTTT.

The rearrangement uses TRBV11-2 and TRBJ2-1, with 8 bases fitting TRBD2. The CDR3 length is 16 residues. CDR1 and CDR2 (germline): SGHAT, FQNNGV. V trimming: 5 bases; J trimming: 5 bases; junction bases outside the gene matches: 11. CDR3 sequence (DNA): TGTGCCAGCAGCCCAACTTTAGCGGGGTTCGACAATGAGCAGTTCTTC. Its translation is CASSPTLAGFDNEQFF.